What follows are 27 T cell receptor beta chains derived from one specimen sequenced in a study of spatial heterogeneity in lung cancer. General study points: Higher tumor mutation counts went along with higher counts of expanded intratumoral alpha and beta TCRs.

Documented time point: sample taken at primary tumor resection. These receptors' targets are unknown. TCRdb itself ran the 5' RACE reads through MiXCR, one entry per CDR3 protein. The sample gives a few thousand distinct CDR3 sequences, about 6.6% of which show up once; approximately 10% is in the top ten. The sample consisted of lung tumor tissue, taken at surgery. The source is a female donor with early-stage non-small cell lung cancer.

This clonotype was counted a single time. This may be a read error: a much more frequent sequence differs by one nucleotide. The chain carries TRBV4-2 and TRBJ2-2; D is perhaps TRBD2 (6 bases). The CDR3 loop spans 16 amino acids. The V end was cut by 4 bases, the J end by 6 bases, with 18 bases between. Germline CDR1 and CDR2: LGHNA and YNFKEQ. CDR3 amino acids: CASSPIRLDPPGELFF. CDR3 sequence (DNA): TGTGCCAGCAGCCCAATCCGACTAGATCCCCCCGGGGAGCTGTTTTTT.

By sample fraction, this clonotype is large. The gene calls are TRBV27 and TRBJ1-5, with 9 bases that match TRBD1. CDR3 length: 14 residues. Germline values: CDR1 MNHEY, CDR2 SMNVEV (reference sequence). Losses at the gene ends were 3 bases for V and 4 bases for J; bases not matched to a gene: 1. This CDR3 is CASSLGTGNQPQHF. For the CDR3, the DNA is TGTGCCAGCAGTTTGGGGACAGGGAATCAGCCCCAGCATTTT.

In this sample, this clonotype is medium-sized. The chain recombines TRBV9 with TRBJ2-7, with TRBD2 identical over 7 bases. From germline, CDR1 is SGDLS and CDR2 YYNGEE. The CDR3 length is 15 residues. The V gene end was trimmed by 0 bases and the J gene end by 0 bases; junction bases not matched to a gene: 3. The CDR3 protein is CASSVGAGHSYEQYF. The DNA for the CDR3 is TGTGCCAGCAGCGTAGGAGCGGGGCACTCCTACGAGCAGTACTTC. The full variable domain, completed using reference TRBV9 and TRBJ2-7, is DSGVTQTPKHLITATGQRVTLRCSPRSGDLSVYWYQQSLDQGLQFLIQYYNGEERAKGNILERFSAQQFPDLHSELNLSSLELGDSALYFCASSVGAGHSYEQYFGPGTRLTVT.

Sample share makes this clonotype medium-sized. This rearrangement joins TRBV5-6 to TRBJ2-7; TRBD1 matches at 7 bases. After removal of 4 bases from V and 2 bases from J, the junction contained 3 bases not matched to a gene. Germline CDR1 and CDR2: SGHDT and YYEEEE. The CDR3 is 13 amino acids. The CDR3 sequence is CASSGDSTYEQYF. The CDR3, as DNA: TGTGCCAGCAGCGGGGACAGCACCTACGAGCAGTACTTC.

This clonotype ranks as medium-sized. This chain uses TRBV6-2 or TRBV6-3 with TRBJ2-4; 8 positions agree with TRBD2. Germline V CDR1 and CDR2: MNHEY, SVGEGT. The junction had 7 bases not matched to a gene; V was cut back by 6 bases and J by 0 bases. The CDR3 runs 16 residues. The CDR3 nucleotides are TGTGCCAGCAGAATGCGGGGGGCCCTAGCCAAAAACATTCAGTACTTC. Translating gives CASRMRGALAKNIQYF.

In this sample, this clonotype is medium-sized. CDR3 sequence: CASSADGNTEAFF. The CDR3 nucleotides read TGTGCCAGCAGTGCTGACGGAAACACTGAAGCTTTCTTT. The rearrangement uses TRBV12-3 or TRBV12-4 and TRBJ1-1, with D uncertain. Trimming stripped 5 bases from V and 2 bases from J, with 9 bases between. The CDR3 runs 13 residues.

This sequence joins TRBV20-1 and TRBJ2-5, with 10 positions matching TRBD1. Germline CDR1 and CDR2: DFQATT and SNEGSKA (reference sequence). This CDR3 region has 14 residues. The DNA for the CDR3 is TGCAGCACTAGGACAGGGGGAATTTTAGAGACCCAGTACTTC. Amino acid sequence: CSTRTGGILETQYF.

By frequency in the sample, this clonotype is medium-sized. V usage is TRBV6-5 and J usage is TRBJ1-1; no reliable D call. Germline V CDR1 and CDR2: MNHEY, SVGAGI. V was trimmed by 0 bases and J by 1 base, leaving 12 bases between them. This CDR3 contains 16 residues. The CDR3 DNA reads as TGTGCCAGCAGTTACTCGGTCCCGTTCGAGAACACTGAAGCTTTCTTT. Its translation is CASSYSVPFENTEAFF.

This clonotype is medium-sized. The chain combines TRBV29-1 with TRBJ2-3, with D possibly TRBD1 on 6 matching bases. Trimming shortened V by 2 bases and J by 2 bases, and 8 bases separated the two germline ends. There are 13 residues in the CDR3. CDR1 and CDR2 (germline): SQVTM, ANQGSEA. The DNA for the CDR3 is TGCAGCGTTGAAACAGGGTTCACAGATACGCAGTATTTT. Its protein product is CSVETGFTDTQYF.

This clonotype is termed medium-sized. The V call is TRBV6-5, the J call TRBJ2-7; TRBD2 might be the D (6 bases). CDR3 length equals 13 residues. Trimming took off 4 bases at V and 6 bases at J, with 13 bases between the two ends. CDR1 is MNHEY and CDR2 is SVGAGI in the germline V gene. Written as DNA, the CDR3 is TGTGCCAGCAGTTCTACTCGGGGGAGCGAGCAGTACTTC. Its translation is CASSSTRGSEQYF.

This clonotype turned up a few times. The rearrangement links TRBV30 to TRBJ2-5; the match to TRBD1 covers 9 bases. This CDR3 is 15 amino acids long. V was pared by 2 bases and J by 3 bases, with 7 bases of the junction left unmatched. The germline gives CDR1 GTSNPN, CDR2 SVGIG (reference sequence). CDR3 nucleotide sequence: TGTGCCTGGAGTATCGGACAGGGGACGGAAGAGACCCAGTACTTC. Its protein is CAWSIGQGTEETQYF.

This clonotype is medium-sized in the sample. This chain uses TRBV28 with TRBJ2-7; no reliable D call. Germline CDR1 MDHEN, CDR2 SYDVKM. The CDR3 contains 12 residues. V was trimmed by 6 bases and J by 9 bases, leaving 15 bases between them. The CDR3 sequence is CASSPLRGRQYF. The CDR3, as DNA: TGTGCCAGCAGCCCCCTAAGAGGTAGGCAGTACTTC.

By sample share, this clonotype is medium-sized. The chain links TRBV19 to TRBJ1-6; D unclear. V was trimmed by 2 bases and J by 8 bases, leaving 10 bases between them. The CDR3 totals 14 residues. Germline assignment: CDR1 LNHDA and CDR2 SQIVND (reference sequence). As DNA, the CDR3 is TGTGCCAGTAGTATAACAGATACTTATTCACCCCTCCACTTT. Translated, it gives CASSITDTYSPLHF. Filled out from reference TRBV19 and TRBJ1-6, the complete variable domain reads DGGITQSPKYLFRKEGQNVTLSCEQNLNHDAMYWYRQDPGQGLRLIYYSQIVNDFQKGDIAEGYSVSREKKESFPLTVTSAQKNPTAFYLCASSITDTYSPLHFGNGTRLTVT.

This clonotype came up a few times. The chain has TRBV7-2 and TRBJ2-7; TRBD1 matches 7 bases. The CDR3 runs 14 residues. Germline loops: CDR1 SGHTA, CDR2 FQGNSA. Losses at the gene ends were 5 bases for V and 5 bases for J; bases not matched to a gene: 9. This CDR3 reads CASSITGTAHEQYF. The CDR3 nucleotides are TGTGCCAGCAGCATCACCGGGACAGCCCACGAGCAGTACTTC.

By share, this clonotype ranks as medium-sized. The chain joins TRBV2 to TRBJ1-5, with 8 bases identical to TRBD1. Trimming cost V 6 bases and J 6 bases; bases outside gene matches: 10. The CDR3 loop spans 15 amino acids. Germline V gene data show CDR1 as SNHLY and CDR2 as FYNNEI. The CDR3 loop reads CASRAGTGGSQPQHF. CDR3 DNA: TGTGCCAGCAGAGCCGGGACAGGAGGAAGTCAGCCCCAGCATTTT.

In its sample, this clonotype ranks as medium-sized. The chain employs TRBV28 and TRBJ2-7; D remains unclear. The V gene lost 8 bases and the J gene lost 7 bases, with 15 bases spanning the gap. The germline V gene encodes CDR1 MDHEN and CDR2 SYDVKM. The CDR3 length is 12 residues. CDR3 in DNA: TGTGCCAGCGGCCTGTTGGGTAGGGAGCAGTACTTC. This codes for CASGLLGREQYF.

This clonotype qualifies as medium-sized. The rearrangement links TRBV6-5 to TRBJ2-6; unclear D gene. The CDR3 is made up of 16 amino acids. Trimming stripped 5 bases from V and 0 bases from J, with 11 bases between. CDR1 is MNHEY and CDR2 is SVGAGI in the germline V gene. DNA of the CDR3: TGTGCCAGCAGTCCCTACGCCAACTCTGGGGCCAACGTCCTGACTTTC. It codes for CASSPYANSGANVLTF.

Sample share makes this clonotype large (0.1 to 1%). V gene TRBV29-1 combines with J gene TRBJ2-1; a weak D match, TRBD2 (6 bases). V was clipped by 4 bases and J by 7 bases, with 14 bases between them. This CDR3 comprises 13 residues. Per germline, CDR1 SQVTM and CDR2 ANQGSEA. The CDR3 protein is CSVVGTGGNEQFF. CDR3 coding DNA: TGCAGCGTTGTGGGGACTGGGGGGAATGAGCAGTTCTTC.

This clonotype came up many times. The CDR3 region is CASSEGGPSTDTQYF. The CDR3 nucleotides are TGCGCCAGCAGTGAGGGGGGTCCTAGCACAGATACGCAGTATTTT. The chain uses TRBV10-2 and TRBJ2-3, with D perhaps assigned TRBD1 or TRBD2 (5 bases each). V was trimmed by 2 bases and J by 0 bases, leaving 9 bases between them. The germline CDR1 and CDR2 sequences are WSHSY and SAAADI. The CDR3 runs to 15 residues.

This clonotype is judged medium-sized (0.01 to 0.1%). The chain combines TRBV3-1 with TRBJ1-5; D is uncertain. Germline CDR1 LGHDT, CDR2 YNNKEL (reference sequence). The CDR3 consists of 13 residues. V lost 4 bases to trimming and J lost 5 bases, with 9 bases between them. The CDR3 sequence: CASSPSRYQPQHF. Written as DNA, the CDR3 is TGTGCCAGCAGCCCCAGCCGCTATCAGCCCCAGCATTTT.

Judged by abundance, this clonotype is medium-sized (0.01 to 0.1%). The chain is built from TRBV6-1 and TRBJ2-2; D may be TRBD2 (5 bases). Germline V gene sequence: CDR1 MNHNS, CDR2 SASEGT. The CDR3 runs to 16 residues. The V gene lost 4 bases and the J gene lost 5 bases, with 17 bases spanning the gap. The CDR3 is CASSAPLGARTGELFF. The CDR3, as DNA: TGTGCCAGCAGTGCTCCTTTGGGAGCGAGGACCGGGGAGCTGTTTTTT.

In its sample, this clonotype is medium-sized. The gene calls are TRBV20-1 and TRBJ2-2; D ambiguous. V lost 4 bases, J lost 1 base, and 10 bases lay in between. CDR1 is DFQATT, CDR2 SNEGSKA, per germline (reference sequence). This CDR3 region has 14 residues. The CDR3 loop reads CSATRTVNTGELFF. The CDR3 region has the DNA TGCAGTGCTACTCGGACGGTGAACACCGGGGAGCTGTTTTTT.

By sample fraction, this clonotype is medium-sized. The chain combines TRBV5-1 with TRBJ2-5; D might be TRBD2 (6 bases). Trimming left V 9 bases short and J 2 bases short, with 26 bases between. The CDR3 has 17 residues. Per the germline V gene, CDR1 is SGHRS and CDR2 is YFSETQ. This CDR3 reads CATSPTGGARPQETQYF. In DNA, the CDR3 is TGCGCCACCTCCCCGACCGGCGGGGCGAGACCGCAAGAGACCCAGTACTTC.

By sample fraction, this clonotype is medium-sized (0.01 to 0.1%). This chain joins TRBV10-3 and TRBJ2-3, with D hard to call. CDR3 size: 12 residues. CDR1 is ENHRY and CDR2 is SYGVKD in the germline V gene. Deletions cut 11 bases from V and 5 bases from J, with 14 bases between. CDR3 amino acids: CASRTPGDTQYF. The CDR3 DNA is TGTGCCTCCCGTACCCCGGGAGATACGCAGTATTTT.

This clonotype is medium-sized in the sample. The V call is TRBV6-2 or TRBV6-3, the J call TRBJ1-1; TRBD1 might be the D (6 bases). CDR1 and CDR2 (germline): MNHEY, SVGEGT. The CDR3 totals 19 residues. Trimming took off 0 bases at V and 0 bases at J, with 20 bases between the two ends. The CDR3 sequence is CASSYSIGQSISMNTEAFF. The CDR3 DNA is TGTGCCAGCAGTTACTCTATCGGACAGTCGATCTCTATGAACACTGAAGCTTTCTTT.

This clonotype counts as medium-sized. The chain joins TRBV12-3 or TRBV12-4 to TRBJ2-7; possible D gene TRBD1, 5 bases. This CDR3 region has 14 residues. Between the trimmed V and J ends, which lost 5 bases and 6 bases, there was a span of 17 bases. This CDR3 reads CASSPWSGIGEQYF. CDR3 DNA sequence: TGTGCCAGCAGTCCGTGGTCAGGGATCGGCGAGCAGTACTTC.

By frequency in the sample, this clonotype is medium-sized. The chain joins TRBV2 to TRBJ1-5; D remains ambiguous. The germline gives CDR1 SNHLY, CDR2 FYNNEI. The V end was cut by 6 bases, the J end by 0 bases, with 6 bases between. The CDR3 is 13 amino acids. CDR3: CASREYSNQPQHF. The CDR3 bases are TGTGCCAGCAGGGAGTATAGCAATCAGCCCCAGCATTTT.